This T cell receptor beta chain was recorded in a study of blood T cell repertoires in COVID-19. Study in general: Samples representing acute and convalescent COVID-19 were sourced from the United States, Italy and Spain. PBMCs, B-cell-depleted T cells, or T cells provided the cDNA or gDNA that made up the material.

Authors' methods: Reference gene primer amplification in the assay estimated nucleated cell counts. The method was immunoSEQ multiplex PCR; TCRdb's version includes in-frame clones alone and lacks a portion of them. V and J calls and clone size follow that table, whereas D and trimming were derived from the DNA. The sample holds about 260,000 clones, 85% to 90% seen once. Seattle's cohort entered during active infection and was followed longitudinally. CDR1 is SGHRS and CDR2 is YFSETQ in the germline V gene. The CDR3 runs 16 residues. Trimming took 4 bases from V and 0 from J; bases not matched to a gene: 7.

This chain links TRBV5-1 with TRBJ2-1, with TRBD1 matching 7 bases. This clonotype was obtained from an older woman with COVID-19, enrolled during active disease. The sequencing input was peripheral blood. The CDR3 nucleotides are TGCGCCAGCAGCCCTTTAGGGGGCCGCTCCTACAATGAGCAGTTCTTC. Translation: CASSPLGGRSYNEQFF.